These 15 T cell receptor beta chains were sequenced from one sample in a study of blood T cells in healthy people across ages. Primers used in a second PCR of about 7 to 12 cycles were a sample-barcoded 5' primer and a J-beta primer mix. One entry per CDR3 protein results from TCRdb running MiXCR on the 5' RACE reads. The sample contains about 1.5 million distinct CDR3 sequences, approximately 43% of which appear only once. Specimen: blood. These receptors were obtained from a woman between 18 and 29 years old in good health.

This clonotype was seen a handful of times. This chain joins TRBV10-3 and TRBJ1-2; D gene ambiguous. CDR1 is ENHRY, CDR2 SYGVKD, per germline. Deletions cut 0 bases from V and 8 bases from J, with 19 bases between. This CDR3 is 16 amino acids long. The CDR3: CAISESSYEAPSGYTF. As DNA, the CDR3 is TGTGCCATCAGTGAGTCGTCATATGAGGCCCCCAGCGGCTACACCTTC.

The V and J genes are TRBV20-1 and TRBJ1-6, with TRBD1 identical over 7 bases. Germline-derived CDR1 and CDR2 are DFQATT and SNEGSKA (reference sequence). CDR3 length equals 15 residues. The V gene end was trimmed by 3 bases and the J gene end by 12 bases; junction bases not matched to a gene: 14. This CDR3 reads CSASRTGTVYEPLHF. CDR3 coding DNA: TGCAGTGCTAGTCGGACCGGGACAGTCTACGAACCCCTCCACTTT.

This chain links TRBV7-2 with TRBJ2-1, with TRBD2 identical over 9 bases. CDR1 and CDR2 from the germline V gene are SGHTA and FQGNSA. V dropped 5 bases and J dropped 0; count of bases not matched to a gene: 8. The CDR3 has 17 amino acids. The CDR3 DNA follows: TGTGCCAGCAGCCTGACTAGCGGTGGCCTCTCCTACAATGAGCAGTTCTTC. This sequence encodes CASSLTSGGLSYNEQFF.

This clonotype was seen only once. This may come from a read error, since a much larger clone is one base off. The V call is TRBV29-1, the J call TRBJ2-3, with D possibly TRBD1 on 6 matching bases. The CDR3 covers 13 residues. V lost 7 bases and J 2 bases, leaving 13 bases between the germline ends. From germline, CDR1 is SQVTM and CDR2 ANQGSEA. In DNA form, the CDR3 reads TGCAGCGCGTTCGGACAGCACACAGATACGCAGTATTTT. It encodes CSAFGQHTDTQYF.

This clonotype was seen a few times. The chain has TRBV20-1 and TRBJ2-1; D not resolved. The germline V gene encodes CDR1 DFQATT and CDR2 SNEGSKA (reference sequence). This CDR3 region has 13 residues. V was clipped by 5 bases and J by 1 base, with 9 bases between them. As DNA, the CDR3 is TGCAGTGCTCCAAGGGAATCCTACAATGAGCAGTTCTTC. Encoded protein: CSAPRESYNEQFF.

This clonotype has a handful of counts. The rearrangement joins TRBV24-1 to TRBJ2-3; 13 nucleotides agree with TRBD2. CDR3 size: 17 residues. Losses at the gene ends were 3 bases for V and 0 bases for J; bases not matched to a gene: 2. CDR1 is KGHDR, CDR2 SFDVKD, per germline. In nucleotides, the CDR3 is TGTGCCACCAGTGATGGGACTAGCGGGAAAAGCACAGATACGCAGTATTTT. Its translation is CATSDGTSGKSTDTQYF.

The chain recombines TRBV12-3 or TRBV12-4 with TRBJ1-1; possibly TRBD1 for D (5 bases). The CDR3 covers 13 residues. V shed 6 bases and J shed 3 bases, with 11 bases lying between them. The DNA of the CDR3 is TGTGCCAGCAGCAGGGATTTGCACACTGAAGCTTTCTTT. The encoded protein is CASSRDLHTEAFF.

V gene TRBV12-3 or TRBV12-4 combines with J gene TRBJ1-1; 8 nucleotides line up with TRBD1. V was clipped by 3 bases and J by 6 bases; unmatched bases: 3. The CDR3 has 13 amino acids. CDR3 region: CASSFRGPSEAFF. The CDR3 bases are TGTGCCAGCAGTTTCAGGGGGCCTTCTGAAGCTTTCTTT.

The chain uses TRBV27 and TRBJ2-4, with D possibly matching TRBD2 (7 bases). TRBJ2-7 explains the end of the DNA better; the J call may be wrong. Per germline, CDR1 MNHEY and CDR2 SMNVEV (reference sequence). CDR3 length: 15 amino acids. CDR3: CASSTSQGGLGEQYF. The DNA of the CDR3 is TGTGCCAGCAGTACGTCACAGGGAGGGCTGGGCGAGCAGTACTTC.

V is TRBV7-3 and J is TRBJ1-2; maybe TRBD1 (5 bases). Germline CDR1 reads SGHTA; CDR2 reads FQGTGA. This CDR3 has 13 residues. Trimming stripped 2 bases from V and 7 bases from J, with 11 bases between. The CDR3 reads CASSLGFGGGYTF. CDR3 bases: TGTGCCAGCAGCTTAGGGTTTGGGGGTGGCTACACCTTC.

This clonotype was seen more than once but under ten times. CDR3 sequence: CASSGGDGAYNEQFF. The CDR3 DNA is TGTGCCAGCAGTGGGGGGGACGGAGCCTACAATGAGCAGTTCTTC. V usage is TRBV2 and J usage is TRBJ2-1; a weak D match, TRBD2 (6 bases). There are 15 residues in the CDR3. Trimming pared 4 bases from V and 2 bases from J, leaving 12 bases between. CDR1 and CDR2 (germline): SNHLY, FYNNEI. Together with reference TRBV2 and TRBJ2-1, the CDR3 gives the full variable domain: EPEVTQTPSHQVTQMGQEVILRCVPISNHLYFYWYRQILGQKVEFLVSFYNNEISEKSEIFDDQFSVERPDGSNFTLKIRSTKLEDSAMYFCASSGGDGAYNEQFFGPGTRLTVL.

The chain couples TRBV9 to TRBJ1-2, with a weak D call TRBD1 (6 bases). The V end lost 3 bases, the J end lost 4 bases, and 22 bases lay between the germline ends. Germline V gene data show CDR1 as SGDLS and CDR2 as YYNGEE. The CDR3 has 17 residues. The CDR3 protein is CASSATEGGGLGYGYTF. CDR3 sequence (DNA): TGTGCCAGCAGCGCCACGGAGGGGGGGGGGCTCGGCTATGGCTACACCTTC.

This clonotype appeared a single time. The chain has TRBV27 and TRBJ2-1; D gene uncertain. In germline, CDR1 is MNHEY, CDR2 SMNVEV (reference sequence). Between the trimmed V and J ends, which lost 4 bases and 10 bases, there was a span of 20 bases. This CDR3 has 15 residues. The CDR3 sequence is CASSYQAWVRKEQFF. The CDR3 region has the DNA TGTGCCAGCAGTTATCAAGCTTGGGTTCGAAAGGAGCAGTTCTTC.

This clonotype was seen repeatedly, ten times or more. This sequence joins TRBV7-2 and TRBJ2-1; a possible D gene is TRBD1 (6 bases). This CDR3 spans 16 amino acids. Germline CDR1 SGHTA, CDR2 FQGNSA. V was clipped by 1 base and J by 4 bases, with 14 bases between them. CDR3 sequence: CASSLVPGDTYNEQFF. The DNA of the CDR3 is TGTGCCAGCAGCTTAGTACCTGGGGACACGTACAATGAGCAGTTCTTC.

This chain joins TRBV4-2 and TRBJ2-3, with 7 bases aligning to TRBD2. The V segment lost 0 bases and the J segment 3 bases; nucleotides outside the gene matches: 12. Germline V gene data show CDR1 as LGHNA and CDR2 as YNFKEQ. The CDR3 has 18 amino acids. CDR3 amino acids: CASSQEGLGGGDTDTQYF. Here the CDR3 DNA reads TGTGCCAGCAGCCAAGAAGGACTTGGGGGGGGGGATACAGATACGCAGTATTTT.